The 7 T cell receptor beta chains in this list originate from one sample, sequenced in a study of cytomegalovirus exposure and HLA in healthy donors (dated by TCRdb to about 2017). The protocol used for the library was the immunoSEQ multiplex PCR assay. For the multiplex PCR, a mixture combining 60 forward primers for TCR Vbeta segments and 13 reverse primers for TCR Jbeta segments was used. This is the immuneACCESS table as TCRdb keeps it, with only in-frame sequences that have V and J called. A part of the clones is gone; compared with another copy, unresolved V genes explain less than half, and the rest is unexplained. The sample includes 200,000 to 250,000 clones, with approximately 84% observed a single time. Of the sample, about 0.58% is held by the ten largest clones. Sequencing was carried out using PBMCs. These receptors were collected from a woman aged 40 to 50 in good health and CMV-seronegative.

The chain carries TRBV18 and TRBJ2-7, with TRBD1 identical over 7 bases. The germline V gene has CDR1 KGHSH and CDR2 LQKENI. With 4 bases clipped from V and 3 bases from J, the junction kept 12 bases outside the gene matches. The CDR3 is 16 residues long. The chain's CDR3 is CASSLSGGGQLYEQYF. As DNA, the CDR3 is TGTGCCAGCTCACTCTCGGGTGGGGGACAGCTCTACGAGCAGTACTTC.

As to this clone: Other DNA sequences in the sample encode the same CDR3. The chain carries TRBV19 and TRBJ1-5, with 7 bases lining up with TRBD1. V was clipped by 3 bases and J by 0 bases; unmatched bases: 5. The CDR3 has 16 residues. Germline V gene lookup returns CDR1 LNHDA and CDR2 SQIVND (reference sequence). CDR3 in amino acids: CASSIRGTDSNQPQHF. CDR3 bases: TGTGCCAGTAGTATCAGGGGGACAGATAGCAATCAGCCCCAGCATTTT.

This clone appeared a few times. V usage is TRBV4-1 and J usage is TRBJ1-1; no reliable D call. Germline V gives CDR1 MGHRA, CDR2 YSYEKL. This CDR3 has 14 residues. Trimming shortened V by 0 bases and J by 6 bases, and 11 bases separated the two germline ends. The CDR3 spells CASSQDAQVAEAFF. CDR3 DNA: TGCGCCAGCAGCCAAGATGCTCAGGTGGCTGAAGCTTTCTTT.

This rearrangement joins TRBV11-3 to TRBJ1-1, with D perhaps TRBD1 (6 bases). The V gene's germline CDR1 is SGHNT and CDR2 YENEEA. The CDR3 runs 16 residues. Trimming took off 3 bases at V and 1 base at J, with 15 bases between the two ends. The CDR3 is CASSFPRGGGNTEAFF. DNA of the CDR3: TGTGCCAGCAGCTTCCCCAGGGGAGGGGGGAACACTGAAGCTTTCTTT.

The gene calls are TRBV27 and TRBJ1-1, with 7 nucleotides matching TRBD1. This CDR3 contains 13 residues. J gave up 2 bases and V 8 bases, and 5 bases lay outside the gene matches. Germline V lookup: CDR1 MNHEY, CDR2 SMNVEV (reference sequence). The CDR3 reads CASSRDSNTEAFF. The CDR3 nucleotides read TGTGCCAGCTCTAGGGACAGTAACACTGAAGCTTTCTTT.

V gene TRBV30 combines with J gene TRBJ2-5; D perhaps matches TRBD2 (6 bases). This CDR3 has 13 amino acids. The germline V gene has CDR1 GTSNPN and CDR2 SVGIG (reference sequence). V gave up 2 bases and J gave up 7 bases, with 14 bases separating them. The CDR3 region has the DNA TGTGCCTGGAGTTCGGGGTTGGGAGGGACCCAGTACTTC. This translates into CAWSSGLGGTQYF.

The genes are TRBV7-8 and TRBJ1-2; 8 bases map to TRBD1. Germline lookup yields CDR1 SGHVS and CDR2 FQNEAQ. CDR3 length: 13 residues. V was clipped by 5 bases and J by 8 bases; unmatched bases: 7. The DNA for the CDR3 is TGTGCCAGCAGCGCCGGGACAGGAAACGGCTACACCTTC. It translates to CASSAGTGNGYTF.